This T cell receptor (beta chain) came from a study of OX40 agonist ivuxolimab in advanced cancers. Study in general: Patients in dose escalation had liver, melanoma, kidney or head and neck cancers. Three patients, one with hepatocellular carcinoma and two with cutaneous melanoma, responded partially. Regarding the study as a whole: Low levels of normalized T-cell clonal expansion also appeared in some nonresponders. On average, a greater number of expanded clones characterised CD8+ T cells relative to CD4+.

The repertoire was sequenced with immunoSEQ multiplex PCR; TCRdb's copy has only in-frame clones and lacks some. This table holds roughly 60,000 clones, 84% found once. On this clone: The antigen is undetermined.

Germline loops: CDR1 SEHNR, CDR2 FQNEAQ (reference sequence). The CDR3 has 15 amino acids. The clonotype originates from an adult with an advanced solid tumor such as melanoma, head and neck, liver or kidney cancer. The V call is TRBV7-9, the J call TRBJ2-3; D is possibly TRBD2 (7 bases). The source was CD4+ or CD8+ T cells sorted from blood, collected in a trial of the OX40 agonist ivuxolimab. CDR3 region: CASGMRGHDTDTQYF. The CDR3 DNA reads as TGTGCTAGCGGAATGCGGGGGCACGACACAGATACGCAGTATTTT.